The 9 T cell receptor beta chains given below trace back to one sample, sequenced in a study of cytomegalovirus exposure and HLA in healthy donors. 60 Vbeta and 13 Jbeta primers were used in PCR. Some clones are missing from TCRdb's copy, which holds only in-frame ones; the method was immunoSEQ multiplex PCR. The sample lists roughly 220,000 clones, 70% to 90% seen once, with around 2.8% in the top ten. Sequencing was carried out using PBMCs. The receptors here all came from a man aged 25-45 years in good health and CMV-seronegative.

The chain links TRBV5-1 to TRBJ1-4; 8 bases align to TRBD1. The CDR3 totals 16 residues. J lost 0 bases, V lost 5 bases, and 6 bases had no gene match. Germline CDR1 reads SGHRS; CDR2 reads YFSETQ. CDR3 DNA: TGCGCCAGCAGGACAGGGGACGAGGCAACTAATGAAAAACTGTTTTTT. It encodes CASRTGDEATNEKLFF.

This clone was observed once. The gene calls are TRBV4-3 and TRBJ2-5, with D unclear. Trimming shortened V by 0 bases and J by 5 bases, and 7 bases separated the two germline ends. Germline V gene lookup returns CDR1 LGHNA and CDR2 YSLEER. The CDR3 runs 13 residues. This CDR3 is CASSQDLFETQYF. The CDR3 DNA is TGCGCCAGCAGCCAAGACTTATTTGAGACCCAGTACTTC.

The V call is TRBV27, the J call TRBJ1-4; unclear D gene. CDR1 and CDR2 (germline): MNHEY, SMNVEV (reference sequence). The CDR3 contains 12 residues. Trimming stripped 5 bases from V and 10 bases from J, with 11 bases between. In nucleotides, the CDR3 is TGTGCCAGCAGTCGAAGGAGCGGAAAACTGTTTTTT. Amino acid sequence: CASSRRSGKLFF.

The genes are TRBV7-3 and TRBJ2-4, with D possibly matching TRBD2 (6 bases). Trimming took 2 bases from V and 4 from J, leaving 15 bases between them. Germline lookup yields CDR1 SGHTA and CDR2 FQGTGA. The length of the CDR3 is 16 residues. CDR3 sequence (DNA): TGTGCCAGCAGCTTAGGCGGGGCAGTCATGAAAAACATTCAGTACTTC. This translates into CASSLGGAVMKNIQYF.

CDR3 in amino acids: CSGSEGGGNTIYF. The CDR3 DNA is TGCAGCGGCTCGGAGGGAGGCGGAAACACCATATATTTT. The gene calls are TRBV29-1 and TRBJ1-3; D remains ambiguous. V gave up 7 bases and J gave up 4 bases, with 14 bases separating them. Germline values: CDR1 SQVTM, CDR2 ANQGSEA. The CDR3 totals 13 residues.

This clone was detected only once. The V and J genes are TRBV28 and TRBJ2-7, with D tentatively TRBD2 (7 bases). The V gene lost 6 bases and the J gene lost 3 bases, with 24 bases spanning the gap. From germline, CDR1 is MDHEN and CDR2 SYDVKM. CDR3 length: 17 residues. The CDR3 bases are TGTGCCAGCAGCCCCCGGGGGGCCGGCCTAGGACTCTACGAGCAGTACTTC. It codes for CASSPRGAGLGLYEQYF.

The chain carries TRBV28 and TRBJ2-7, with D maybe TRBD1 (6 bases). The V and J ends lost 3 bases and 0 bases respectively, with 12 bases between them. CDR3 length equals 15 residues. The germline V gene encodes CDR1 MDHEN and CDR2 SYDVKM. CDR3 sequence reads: CASSFTGSSSYEQYF. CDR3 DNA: TGTGCCAGCAGTTTCACAGGGTCGAGCTCCTACGAGCAGTACTTC.

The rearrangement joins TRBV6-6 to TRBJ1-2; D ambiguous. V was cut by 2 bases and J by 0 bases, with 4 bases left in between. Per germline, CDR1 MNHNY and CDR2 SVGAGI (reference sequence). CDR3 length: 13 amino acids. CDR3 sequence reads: CASSYIANYGYTF. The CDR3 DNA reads TGTGCCAGCAGTTACATAGCTAACTATGGCTACACCTTC.

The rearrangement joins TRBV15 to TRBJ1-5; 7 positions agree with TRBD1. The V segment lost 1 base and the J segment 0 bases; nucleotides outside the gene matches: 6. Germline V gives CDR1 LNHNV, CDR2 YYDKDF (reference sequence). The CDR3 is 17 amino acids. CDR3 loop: CATSRAAGTVSNQPQHF. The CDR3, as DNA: TGTGCCACCAGCAGAGCTGCCGGGACAGTTAGCAATCAGCCCCAGCATTTT.